The T cell receptor (beta chain) described here comes from a study of blood T cell repertoires in COVID-19. The repertoire was sequenced with immunoSEQ multiplex PCR; TCRdb's copy has only in-frame clones and lacks some. Altogether roughly 230,000 clones are present, around four fifths being singletons, with the ten largest covering roughly 9.4%. Germline lookup yields CDR1 SGHNT and CDR2 YENEEA. Trimming stripped 1 base from V and 0 bases from J, with 13 bases between. This CDR3 region has 17 residues. The source of this sequence is a man aged 35 to 55 with active or convalescent COVID-19. The sequencing sample was made of peripheral blood. The chain couples TRBV11-3 to TRBJ1-3; tentative D call: TRBD1 (6 bases). The CDR3 region is CASSLVLGDTSGNTIYF. The CDR3 DNA follows: TGTGCCAGCAGCTTAGTACTGGGGGACACCTCTGGAAACACCATATATTTT.